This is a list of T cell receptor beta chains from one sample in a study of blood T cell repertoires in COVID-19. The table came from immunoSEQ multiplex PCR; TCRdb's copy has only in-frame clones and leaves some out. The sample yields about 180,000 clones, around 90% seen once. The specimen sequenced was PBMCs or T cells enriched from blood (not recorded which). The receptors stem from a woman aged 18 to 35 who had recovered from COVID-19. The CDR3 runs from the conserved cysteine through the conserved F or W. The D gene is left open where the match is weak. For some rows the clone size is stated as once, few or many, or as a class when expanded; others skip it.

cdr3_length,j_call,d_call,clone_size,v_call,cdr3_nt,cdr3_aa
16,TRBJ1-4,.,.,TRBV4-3,TGCGCCAGCAGCCAAGAGTACAGCCCTGGAAATGAAAAACTGTTTTTT,CASSQEYSPGNEKLFF
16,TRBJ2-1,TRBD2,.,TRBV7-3,TGTGCCAGCAGCGTAGCGGGACTAGCGGGGTACAATGAGCAGTTCTTC,CASSVAGLAGYNEQFF
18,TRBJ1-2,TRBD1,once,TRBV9,TGTGCCAGCAGCGTCCAACCCGGGACAGGGACGTCTGGATATGGCTACACCTTC,CASSVQPGTGTSGYGYTF
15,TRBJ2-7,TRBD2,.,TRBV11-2,TGTGCCAGCAGCTTGGGACTAGCGGTCTCCTACGAGCAGTACTTC,CASSLGLAVSYEQYF
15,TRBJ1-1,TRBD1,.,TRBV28,TGTGCCAGCAGTTCCTGGGGACAGATAAACACTGAAGCTTTCTTT,CASSSWGQINTEAFF
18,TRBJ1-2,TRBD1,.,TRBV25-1,TGTGCCAGCAGTGAAGGGAGCCCCCCGGGACAGGGGGCGGGTGGCTACACCTTC,CASSEGSPPGQGAGGYTF
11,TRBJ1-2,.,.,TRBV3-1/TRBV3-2,TGTGCCAGCAGCCAGGGGGGACGCTACACCTTC,CASSQGGRYTF
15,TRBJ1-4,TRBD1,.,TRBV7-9,TGTGCCAGCAGGTCCACAGGGGCAACTAATGAAAAACTGTTTTTT,CASRSTGATNEKLFF
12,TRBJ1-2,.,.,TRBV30,TGTGCTCGAAACCGAACGGGGGATGGCTACACCTTC,CARNRTGDGYTF
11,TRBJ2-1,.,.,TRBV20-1,TGCAGTGCTAGACAGGCGAATGAGCAGTTCTTC,CSARQANEQFF
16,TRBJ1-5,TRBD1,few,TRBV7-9,TGTGCCAACCTTACCTTCCGGGACAGCGGCAATCAGCCCCAGCATTTT,CANLTFRDSGNQPQHF
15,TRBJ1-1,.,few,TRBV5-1,TGCGCCAGCAGCTTGTCGGCACAGTCGAACACTGAAGCTTTCTTT,CASSLSAQSNTEAFF
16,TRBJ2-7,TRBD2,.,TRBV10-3,TGTGCCATCAGGAAGGGGACTAGCGGGGGGGCGTACGAGCAGTACTTC,CAIRKGTSGGAYEQYF
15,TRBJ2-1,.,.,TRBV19,TGTGCCACAAGTGGTGACGGGGGGCATTACAATGAGCAGTTCTTC,CATSGDGGHYNEQFF
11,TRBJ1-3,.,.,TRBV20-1,TGCAGTGGTATCTCTGGAAACACCATATATTTT,CSGISGNTIYF
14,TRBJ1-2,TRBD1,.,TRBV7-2,TGTGCCAGCAGCTTAGCAGACAGGGTCTATGGCTACACCTTC,CASSLADRVYGYTF
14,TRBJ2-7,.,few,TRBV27,TGTGCCAGCAGCCCAGCAGGCCTGCAACCCGAGCAGTACTTC,CASSPAGLQPEQYF
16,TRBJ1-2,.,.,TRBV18,TGTGCCAGCTCACCACCGGTCAGGGGACCCAACTATGGCTACACCTTC,CASSPPVRGPNYGYTF
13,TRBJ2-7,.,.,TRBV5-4,TGTGCCAGCAGCTTGGAGACTTCCTACGAGCAGTACTTC,CASSLETSYEQYF
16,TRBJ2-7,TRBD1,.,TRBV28,TGTGCCAGCAGTTTACTACTCGGGCAGGGGGACACCGAGCAGTACTTC,CASSLLLGQGDTEQYF
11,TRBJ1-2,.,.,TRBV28,TGTGCCACTGGCCTAACCAGGGGCTACACCTTC,CATGLTRGYTF
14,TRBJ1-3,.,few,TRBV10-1,TGCGCCATCCATGACAGAGATACTGGAAACACCATATATTTT,CAIHDRDTGNTIYF
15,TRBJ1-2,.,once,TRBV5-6,TGTGCCAGCAGCACCGTCCCCCCGGGTTCCTATGGCTACACCTTC,CASSTVPPGSYGYTF
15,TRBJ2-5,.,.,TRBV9,TGTGCCAGCAGCGTAGGGACTACATTTCAAGAGACCCAGTACTTC,CASSVGTTFQETQYF
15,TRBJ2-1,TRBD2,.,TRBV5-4,TGTGCCAGCAGCCCCGGACTAGCGGGAGCGCATGAGCAGTTCTTC,CASSPGLAGAHEQFF
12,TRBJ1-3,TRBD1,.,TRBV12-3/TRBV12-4,TGTGCCAGCACCCAGGGGGTAAACACCATATATTTT,CASTQGVNTIYF